This is a list of T cell receptor beta chains from one sample in a study of cytomegalovirus exposure and HLA in healthy donors. Data came from immunoSEQ multiplex PCR; TCRdb stores just in-frame clones and leaves some out. Of about 170,000 clones in the sample, approximately 85% are singletons; the top ten hold 2.5%. Sequenced: PBMCs. These receptor sequences come from a man aged 25 to 45 in good health and CMV-seropositive. The CDR3 runs from the conserved cysteine through the conserved F or W.

v_gene | CDR3aa
TRBV7-9 | CASSFAPTGLYGYTF
TRBV7-9 | CASSYGLALNEQFF
TRBV7-6 | CASSLVAGFYNEQFF
TRBV7-2 | CASSGSAGVGETQYF
TRBV27 | CASSLTGNYNEQFF
TRBV10-1 | CASSGGTSGRSTDTQYF
TRBV13 | CASSFGSEVASTDTQYF
TRBV4-3 | CASSPGLAGVSDEQYF
TRBV5-6 | CASSQIGYNEKLFF
TRBV12-2 | CASRVGSQGPNEKLFF
TRBV18 | CASSPSVAAGAGSGYTF
TRBV19 | CASSMGRETQYF
TRBV6-6 | CASSPGVLAGSGEQYF
TRBV29-1 | CSGGQRQGETQYF
TRBV20-1 | CSAINRGGYTF
TRBV19 | CASSPPGTPRTGELFF
TRBV2 | CASLYNEQFF
TRBV7-7 | CASSLFQGKNYEQYF
TRBV7-9 | CASSRQGAGELFF
TRBV6-5 | CASSALAGGPDEQFF
TRBV5-8 | CASSLGLAANTGELFF
TRBV10-3 | CAIRPGQGWIYEQFF
TRBV27 | CASSSQGQPQHF
TRBV30 | CAWILGGESRALCEKLFF
TRBV19 | CASNRQPNTEAFF
TRBV4-1 | CASSSLGLAGRSPGELFF
TRBV2 | CASSERTGAKAGYTF